The 27 T cell receptor beta chains presented below share a single source sample, sequenced in a study of T cell responses to AZD1222 COVID-19 vaccine. Libraries were prepared by immunoSEQ multiplex PCR; TCRdb keeps only in-frame clonotypes and omits some of them. The sample contains 95,000 to 110,000 clones, about 93% of which appear only once. Here the sequenced sample was peripheral blood, taken on day 0 of AZD1222 vaccination. The receptors originated from an adult in good health.

This rearrangement joins TRBV9 to TRBJ2-7; 8 bases line up with TRBD1. This CDR3 is built from 13 residues. V was pared by 3 bases and J by 5 bases, with 4 bases of the junction left unmatched. Germline lookup yields CDR1 SGDLS and CDR2 YYNGEE. For the CDR3, the DNA is TGTGCCAGCAGCGATGGACAGGGCCACGAGCAGTACTTC. Amino acid sequence: CASSDGQGHEQYF.

This chain uses TRBV7-2 with TRBJ2-5; 9 bases agree with TRBD2. V was clipped by 3 bases and J by 3 bases; unmatched bases: 5. The germline gives CDR1 SGHTA, CDR2 FQGNSA. The CDR3 has 15 residues. CDR3 in amino acids: CASSLAGGREETQYF. In DNA form, the CDR3 reads TGTGCCAGCAGCTTGGCGGGGGGGCGTGAAGAGACCCAGTACTTC.

The chain joins TRBV3-1 (or the pseudogene TRBV3-2) to TRBJ1-6; D is undetermined. This CDR3 comprises 15 residues. Germline-derived CDR1 and CDR2 are LGHDT and YNNKEL (reference sequence). V lost 0 bases to trimming and J lost 9 bases, with 12 bases between them. CDR3 amino acids: CASSQEASFISPLHF. DNA of the CDR3: TGTGCCAGCAGCCAAGAGGCCAGCTTTATTTCACCCCTCCACTTT.

The chain links TRBV11-3 to TRBJ2-2; the D call may be TRBD1 or TRBD2 (5 bases each). This CDR3 region has 17 residues. The germline gives CDR1 SGHNT, CDR2 YENEEA. Trimming took 5 bases from V and 2 from J, leaving 18 bases between them. DNA for the CDR3: TGTGCCAGCAGCCCATCTAAAGGTGGGGGTAACACCGGGGAGCTGTTTTTT. It translates to CASSPSKGGGNTGELFF. Filled out from reference TRBV11-3 and TRBJ2-2, the complete variable domain reads EAGVVQSPRYKIIEKKQPVAFWCNPISGHNTLYWYLQNLGQGPELLIRYENEEAVDDSQLPKDRFSAERLKGVDSTLKIQPAELGDSAVYLCASSPSKGGGNTGELFFGEGSRLTVL.

The chain carries TRBV11-2 and TRBJ1-2; D gene unclear. Germline V lookup: CDR1 SGHAT, CDR2 FQNNGV. CDR3 length equals 13 residues. V lost 1 base and J lost 6, with 9 bases in between. The CDR3 sequence is CASSLAWVNGYTF. The CDR3 bases are TGTGCCAGCAGCTTAGCTTGGGTGAATGGCTACACCTTC.

The chain's CDR3 is CASSWGVGTDTQYF. For the CDR3, the DNA is TGTGCCAGCAGTTGGGGGGTTGGCACAGATACGCAGTATTTT. The chain uses TRBV6-5 and TRBJ2-3, with D possibly matching TRBD2 (6 bases). CDR1 and CDR2 (germline): MNHEY, SVGAGI. The CDR3 is made up of 14 amino acids. Trimming left V 4 bases short and J 1 base short, with 9 bases between.

The rearrangement joins TRBV2 to TRBJ2-1; D is uncertain. Trimming took off 4 bases at V and 7 bases at J, with 8 bases between the two ends. The CDR3 spans 12 residues. The germline gives CDR1 SNHLY, CDR2 FYNNEI. This CDR3 reads CASSVDGNEQFF. CDR3 DNA sequence: TGTGCCAGCAGTGTAGATGGAAATGAGCAGTTCTTC.

This clone showed up just a few times. The CDR3 region has the DNA TGTGCCAGCAGCTTCGGGACAGGCTCCTACAATGAGCAGTTCTTC. Residues: CASSFGTGSYNEQFF. This chain joins TRBV5-8 and TRBJ2-1; 8 bases are a match to TRBD1. Germline CDR1 SGHTS, CDR2 YDEGEE. V lost 2 bases to trimming and J lost 0 bases; unmatched junction nucleotides: 1. The CDR3 runs to 15 residues. The whole variable domain, filled in from reference TRBV5-8 and TRBJ2-1, reads EAGVTQSPTHLIKTRGQQATLRCSPISGHTSVYWYQQALGLGLQFLLWYDEGEERNRGNFPPRFSGRQFPNYSSELNVNALELEDSALYLCASSFGTGSYNEQFFGPGTRLTVL.

The chain employs TRBV27 and TRBJ1-2, with TRBD1 matching 8 bases. Looked up from germline, CDR1 is MNHEY and CDR2 is SMNVEV (reference sequence). J gave up 4 bases and V 6 bases, and 7 bases lay outside the gene matches. The CDR3 loop spans 14 amino acids. CDR3 amino acids: CASRLTGVPYGYTF. CDR3 DNA sequence: TGTGCCAGCAGGTTGACAGGGGTTCCCTATGGCTACACCTTC.

This chain uses TRBV19 with TRBJ2-3; possible D gene TRBD1, 6 bases. Germline V gives CDR1 LNHDA, CDR2 SQIVND (reference sequence). This CDR3 spans 14 amino acids. V gave up 7 bases and J gave up 4 bases, with 15 bases separating them. For the CDR3, the DNA is TGTGCCAGTAACCAACAGGGAACCGCAGATACGCAGTATTTT. Amino acid sequence: CASNQQGTADTQYF.

V and J are TRBV6-5 and TRBJ1-3; possible D gene TRBD1, 6 bases. The germline V gene encodes CDR1 MNHEY and CDR2 SVGAGI. The V gene lost 10 bases and the J gene lost 0 bases, with 16 bases spanning the gap. The CDR3 runs 15 residues. CDR3 residues: CATLQGSSSGNTIYF. The CDR3 DNA sequence: TGTGCCACACTACAGGGATCCAGCTCTGGAAACACCATATATTTT.

The chain links TRBV12-5 to TRBJ2-1; the match to TRBD1 covers 9 bases. The CDR3 runs 15 residues. V was clipped by 0 bases and J by 11 bases; unmatched bases: 8. Germline V CDR1 and CDR2: LGHNT, FRNRAP. The CDR3 region has the DNA TGTGCTAGTGGTTTGGTACGGGACAGGGTAACTAAGCAGTTCTTC. This translates into CASGLVRDRVTKQFF.

V and J are TRBV4-2 and TRBJ1-1, with 7 bases matching TRBD1. The CDR3 runs 17 residues. Germline V gene data show CDR1 as LGHNA and CDR2 as YNFKEQ. The V and J ends lost 4 bases and 1 base, in that order; junction bases with no gene match: 12. CDR3 sequence: CASSLRQGIGQNTEAFF. The CDR3 DNA reads TGTGCCAGCAGCCTTCGACAGGGAATTGGACAGAACACTGAAGCTTTCTTT.

The chain links TRBV6-1 to TRBJ1-3; D uncertain. Germline assignment: CDR1 MNHNS and CDR2 SASEGT. The germline V and J ends were trimmed by 2 bases and 4 bases, with 3 bases remaining between them. The CDR3 has 12 residues. The CDR3, as DNA: TGTGCCAGCAGTGAACAGGGAAACACCATATATTTT. Amino acids: CASSEQGNTIYF.

J is TRBJ2-7 and V is TRBV15; tentatively, D is TRBD1 (6 bases). The V end was cut by 3 bases, the J end by 2 bases, with 11 bases between. Germline assignment: CDR1 LNHNV and CDR2 YYDKDF (reference sequence). CDR3 length equals 14 residues. The DNA for the CDR3 is TGTGCCACCAGCAGCACGAAGGGGGCCTACGAGCAGTACTTC. This codes for CATSSTKGAYEQYF.

The chain combines TRBV3-1 (or the pseudogene TRBV3-2) with TRBJ1-2; the D is unclear. Looked up from germline, CDR1 is LGHDT and CDR2 is YNNKEL (reference sequence). The CDR3 extends over 12 amino acids. V shed 2 bases and J shed 3 bases, with 4 bases lying between them. In DNA, the CDR3 is TGTGCCAGCAGCCAATCAGACTATGGCTACACCTTC. Translation: CASSQSDYGYTF.

The gene calls are TRBV2 and TRBJ2-7; 8 bases are a match to TRBD1. The germline V gene has CDR1 SNHLY and CDR2 FYNNEI. V shed 7 bases, J shed 4 bases, and the junction held 9 bases outside the gene matches. CDR3 length equals 14 residues. CDR3 in amino acids: CASKTGGGLYEQYF. CDR3 nucleotide sequence: TGTGCCAGCAAAACAGGGGGAGGATTATACGAGCAGTACTTC.

The chain carries TRBV19 and TRBJ2-1; TRBD2 agrees at 9 bases. Germline CDR1 is LNHDA and CDR2 is SQIVND (reference sequence). Germline trimming cut 5 bases from V and 6 bases from J; bases unmatched to any gene: 11. CDR3 length: 16 residues. The CDR3: CASSARPAGGSNEQFF. In DNA form, the CDR3 reads TGTGCCAGTAGTGCCCGCCCAGCGGGGGGCAGCAATGAGCAGTTCTTC.

Worth noting for this clone: Distinct nucleotide sequences in the sample also encode this CDR3. The V and J genes are TRBV3-1 (or the pseudogene TRBV3-2) and TRBJ2-7; perhaps TRBD1 as D (6 bases). This CDR3 contains 12 residues. CDR1 and CDR2 (germline): LGHDT, YNNKEL (reference sequence). Trimming cost V 0 bases and J 7 bases, with 7 bases left between them. CDR3 nucleotides: TGTGCCAGCAGCCAAGAGAGGGGGGAGCAGTACTTC. Its protein product is CASSQERGEQYF.

The rearrangement uses TRBV6-1 and TRBJ1-5; D gene unclear. The V gene lost 3 bases and the J gene lost 7 bases, with 4 bases spanning the gap. The CDR3 covers 11 residues. Germline CDR1 MNHNS, CDR2 SASEGT. CDR3 nucleotides: TGTGCCAGCAGTGATGGCCAGCCCCAGCATTTT. Translated: CASSDGQPQHF.

The chain joins TRBV7-9 to TRBJ1-1; 9 nucleotides match TRBD1. This CDR3 spans 15 amino acids. V dropped 1 base and J dropped 8; count of bases not matched to a gene: 8. The germline V gene encodes CDR1 SEHNR and CDR2 FQNEAQ (reference sequence). The CDR3 nucleotides read TGTGCCAGCAGCTTAGGCCCCGGACAGGGGTCGGAAGCTTTCTTT. It encodes CASSLGPGQGSEAFF.

The chain is built from TRBV4-1 and TRBJ1-5; D is unresolved. Germline V CDR1 and CDR2: MGHRA, YSYEKL. V was pared by 0 bases and J by 7 bases, with 10 bases between. The CDR3 loop spans 14 amino acids. Here the CDR3 DNA reads TGCGCCAGCAGCCAAGATGAGCGGGGACAGCCCCAGCATTTT. Translation gives CASSQDERGQPQHF.

This chain links TRBV19 with TRBJ2-1, with D maybe TRBD2 (6 bases). CDR1 and CDR2 (germline): LNHDA, SQIVND (reference sequence). Trimming took off 7 bases at V and 5 bases at J, with 21 bases between the two ends. This CDR3 contains 16 residues. The CDR3 sequence is CASNSRLVSLNNEQFF. The CDR3 DNA follows: TGTGCCAGTAATTCAAGACTAGTTTCTTTAAACAATGAGCAGTTCTTC.

The V call is TRBV27, the J call TRBJ1-6; D not certain. V was cut by 3 bases and J by 1 base, with 19 bases left in between. Germline V lookup: CDR1 MNHEY, CDR2 SMNVEV (reference sequence). This CDR3 is 19 amino acids long. The CDR3 sequence: CASSFRALGSPSYNSPLHF. CDR3 bases: TGTGCCAGCAGTTTTCGGGCGTTGGGCAGCCCTTCCTATAATTCACCCCTCCACTTT.

V is TRBV2 and J is TRBJ1-5; D is undetermined. From germline, CDR1 is SNHLY and CDR2 FYNNEI. V dropped 7 bases and J dropped 2 bases, with 15 bases sitting between them. This CDR3 has 15 amino acids. This CDR3 is CASTPEWGGNQPQHF. The CDR3 coding sequence is TGTGCCAGCACACCTGAATGGGGTGGCAATCAGCCCCAGCATTTT.

V and J are TRBV6-5 and TRBJ1-1, with no clear D. The V and J ends lost 4 bases and 0 bases respectively, with 6 bases between them. There are 13 residues in the CDR3. The V gene's germline CDR1 is MNHEY and CDR2 SVGAGI. CDR3 in amino acids: CASSLRLNTEAFF. Here the CDR3 DNA reads TGTGCCAGCAGTTTACGGTTGAACACTGAAGCTTTCTTT.

The chain carries TRBV15 and TRBJ2-3; D is unresolved. Germline-derived CDR1 and CDR2 are LNHNV and YYDKDF (reference sequence). There are 13 residues in the CDR3. The V end was cut by 1 base, the J end by 10 bases, with 12 bases between. This CDR3 reads CATSRGLVGSQYF. The DNA of the CDR3 is TGTGCCACCAGCAGAGGCCTTGTTGGTTCGCAGTATTTT.